This TCR beta chain came from a study of T cells in Graves' hyperthyroidism and ophthalmopathy. On the study more broadly: Before any treatment, at initial diagnosis, peripheral blood was collected.

About 10 ml of fresh peripheral blood supplied the PBMCs. Amplified regions were TCR beta CDR3 sequences from RNA transcripts. An initial round of RT-PCR targeting the TCR CDR3 relied on the HTBI primer set. From the multiplex PCR reads, TCRdb called clonotypes with MiXCR, one entry per CDR3 protein. Among just under 750,000 distinct CDR3 sequences, under 45% were seen once, and the ten largest hold 30% to 40%. Trimming took off 7 bases at V and 3 bases at J, with 13 bases between the two ends. This CDR3 is built from 13 residues. Germline CDR1 reads MNHEY; CDR2 reads SVGAGI. This clonotype occurred a few times.

The rearrangement joins TRBV6-5 to TRBJ2-7; either TRBD1 or TRBD2 may fit D (5 bases each). The receptor was isolated from a woman in her thirties or forties with Graves' hyperthyroidism. The sequenced sample consisted of blood. CDR3 sequence (DNA): TGTGCCAGCAACTCGGGACGGATCTACGAGCAGTACTTC. It yields the protein CASNSGRIYEQYF.